This TCR beta chain came from a study of blood T cell repertoires in COVID-19. Whole-study context: COVID-19 samples collected from the United States, Italy and Spain covered acute and convalescent phases. Nucleic acid was either cDNA or gDNA, and it came from T cells, B-cell-depleted T cells, or PBMCs.

CDR1 and CDR2 from the germline V gene are GTSNPN and SVGIG (reference sequence). CDR3 length: 17 amino acids. V dropped 2 bases and J dropped 8 bases, with 22 bases sitting between them. In the source study's methods: Cell counts per sample came from amplifying reference gene primers. Profiled with immunoSEQ multiplex PCR; TCRdb holds only in-frame clones, not every one. Clone size and the V and J calls come from that table; the DNA yielded D and trimming. The sample yields 180,000 or so clones, roughly 86% seen once. This clonotype was sampled from a woman of 80 years or more in a cohort sampled during active or convalescent COVID-19. The source material was peripheral blood. V is TRBV30 and J is TRBJ1-6, with D maybe TRBD1 (6 bases). CDR3 residues: CAWSRLGGAMLYSPLHF. CDR3 sequence (DNA): TGTGCCTGGAGTCGACTTGGGGGCGCGATGCTGTATTCACCCCTCCACTTT. Full variable domain (outside the CDR3, taken from reference TRBV30 and TRBJ1-6): SQTIHQWPATLVQPVGSPLSLECTVEGTSNPNLYWYRQAAGRGLQLLFYSVGIGQISSEVPQNLSASRPQDRQFILSSKKLLLSDSGFYLCAWSRLGGAMLYSPLHFGNGTRLTVT.